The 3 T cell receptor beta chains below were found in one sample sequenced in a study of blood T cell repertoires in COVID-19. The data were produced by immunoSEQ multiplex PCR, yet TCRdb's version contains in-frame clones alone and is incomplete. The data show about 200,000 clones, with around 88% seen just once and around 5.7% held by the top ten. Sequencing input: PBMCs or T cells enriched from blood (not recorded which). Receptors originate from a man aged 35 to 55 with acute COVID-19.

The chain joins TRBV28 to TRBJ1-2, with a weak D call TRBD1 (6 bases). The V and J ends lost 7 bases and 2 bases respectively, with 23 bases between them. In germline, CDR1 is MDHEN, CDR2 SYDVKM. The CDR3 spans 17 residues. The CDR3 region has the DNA TGTGCCAGCAATGGTTGGTCCGGCACAGGGACCAACTATGGCTACACCTTC. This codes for CASNGWSGTGTNYGYTF.

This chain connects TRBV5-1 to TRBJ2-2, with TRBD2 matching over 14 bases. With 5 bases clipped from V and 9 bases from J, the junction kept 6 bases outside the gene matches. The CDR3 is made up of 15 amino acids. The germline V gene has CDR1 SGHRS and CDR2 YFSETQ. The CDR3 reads CASRTGLAGAWELFF. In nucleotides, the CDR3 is TGCGCCAGCAGGACGGGACTAGCGGGAGCATGGGAGCTGTTTTTT.

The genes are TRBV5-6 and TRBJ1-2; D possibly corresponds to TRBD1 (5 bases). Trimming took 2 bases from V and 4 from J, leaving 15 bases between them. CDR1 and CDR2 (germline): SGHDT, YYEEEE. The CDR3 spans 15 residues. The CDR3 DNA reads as TGTGCCAGCAGCTTTGGACAAACACACCTCTATGGCTACACCTTC. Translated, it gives CASSFGQTHLYGYTF.